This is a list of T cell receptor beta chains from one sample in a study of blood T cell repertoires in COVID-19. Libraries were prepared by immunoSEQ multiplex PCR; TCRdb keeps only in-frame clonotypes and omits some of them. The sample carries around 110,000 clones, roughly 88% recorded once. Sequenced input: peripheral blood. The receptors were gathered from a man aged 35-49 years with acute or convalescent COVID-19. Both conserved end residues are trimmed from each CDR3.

ASSQDPGRGQPQH	13	TRBV4-2
ASSFLRSSYNEQF	13	TRBV11-2
ASSLSYPNRLNQPQH	15	TRBV27
ASSHDTGNTEAF	12	TRBV4-3
ASSLAGNYGYT	11	TRBV11-2
ASSFVVTDTQY	11	TRBV5-5
ASSFGGNTEAF	11	TRBV7-3
ASSTLAGGGNIQY	13	TRBV19
ASSQGGQPVFGYT	13	TRBV4-1
ASSQDSWYSPLH	12	TRBV6-2/TRBV6-3
ASSLRQADSDTQY	13	TRBV5-4
ASREGQGYNRETQY	14	TRBV5-1
ASDPGQDTGELF	12	TRBV5-1
ASSPWAGGTPGELF	14	TRBV19
ASSPRGAGVSYNEQF	15	TRBV7-6
ASSLALTSGGNEQF	14	TRBV5-4
ASSKDRGTYNEQF	13	TRBV6-5
ASSLNRGSTGNTIY	14	TRBV5-1
ASSIVSAGTGELF	13	TRBV2
ASSILGLSNTEAF	13	TRBV19
ASSEALRRGQDNEQF	15	TRBV2
ASSIRAGGPNEQF	13	TRBV19
ASSFLYETGVNTEAF	15	TRBV27
ASSSMQGIGEKLF	13	TRBV6-5
ASSTTVSALH	10	TRBV27
ASSPWITGSGEQY	13	TRBV5-1
SVSGLAVGTDTQY	13	TRBV29-1
ASSQLVRETQY	11	TRBV3-1/TRBV3-2
ASSQDTSGGARELF	14	TRBV4-2